Reported below is one T cell receptor beta chain. The sample comes from a study of tumor T cells in aggressive B-cell lymphoma. Germline-derived CDR1 and CDR2 are SGHTA and FQGTGA. The V gene lost 4 bases and the J gene lost 6 bases, with 8 bases spanning the gap. The length of the CDR3 is 12 residues. Sequencing used immunoSEQ multiplex PCR; TCRdb keeps in-frame clones, though not all of them. The data contain approximately 9,900 clones, almost 85% of them singletons. This TCR was recovered from an adult with diffuse large B cell lymphoma. The sample comprised tumor tissue. This chain connects TRBV7-3 to TRBJ2-3; D unclear. For the CDR3, the DNA is TGTGCCAGCAGCTCATACGGGGATACGCAGTATTTT. Protein product: CASSSYGDTQYF.